This T cell receptor beta chain is drawn from a study of blood T cell repertoires in COVID-19. V lost 5 bases, J lost 8 bases, and 12 bases stayed unmatched. CDR3 length: 16 amino acids. Germline values: CDR1 SGHNT, CDR2 YENEEA. In the original processing: Estimation of nucleated cell counts relied on the amplification of reference gene primers. Method: immunoSEQ multiplex PCR; TCRdb's copy keeps in-frame clones and lacks some. V and J calls and clone size come straight from that table; D and trimming were deduced from the DNA. Of hundreds of thousands of clones in the sample, 80% to 90% were seen once.

This receptor was taken from a man aged 40-49 years with acute or convalescent COVID-19. The sequenced sample consisted of peripheral blood. The chain has TRBV11-3 and TRBJ2-1, with TRBD2 matching over 10 bases. CDR3 loop: CASSPPGTSERDEQFF. The CDR3, as DNA: TGTGCCAGCAGCCCTCCAGGGACTAGCGAAAGGGATGAGCAGTTCTTC. Together with reference TRBV11-3 and TRBJ2-1, the CDR3 gives the full variable domain: EAGVVQSPRYKIIEKKQPVAFWCNPISGHNTLYWYLQNLGQGPELLIRYENEEAVDDSQLPKDRFSAERLKGVDSTLKIQPAELGDSAVYLCASSPPGTSERDEQFFGPGTRLTVL.